Included here is one T cell receptor (beta chain) sequence, with context. Its antigen is still unknown. Per-base quality was not reported, and no clone a single base away is much larger than it. TCR CDR3 regions were amplified from genomic DNA by multiplex PCR using the deep immunoSEQ assay. Extracted genomic DNA from each cell subset was distributed evenly across all wells of several immunoSEQ 96-well plates, and each plate was treated as a replicate. For sorted subsets, 150 to 200 ng genomic DNA, equal to 25,000 to 35,000 T cell genomes, was loaded into each replicate PCR. Purified libraries were measured with a Qubit 3.0 fluorometer, size-checked on a Bioanalyzer 2100, and measured again with the KAPA Library Quantification kit. Every immunoSEQ 96-well plate was sequenced on a dedicated single-read 150-cycle Illumina NextSeq 550 flow cell. The authors' pipeline ran thus. The immunoSEQ output contained only junctional sequences without quality scores, so filtering could not match that applied to full-length reads. Sequences were annotated with PyIR, a Python wrapper for IgBLAST v1.9, and V/J genes and CDR3 were assigned using IMGT germline references. Any read was removed if the V/J assignment was weak (E-value above 1e-6), the CDR3 was missing, or the read contained stop codons, out-of-frame junctions, or ambiguous translated residues. V3J clonotypes were defined as sequences sharing the same inferred V gene, J gene, and CDR3 amino acid sequence. To compute the percentage overlap between repertoires, the number of shared unique clonotypes was divided by the size of the smaller repertoire. Three approaches were used to assess repertoire richness: RTK rarefaction, the Chao1 estimator, and Recon v2.1 estimates of unobserved clonotypes. OLGA was used to compute generation probabilities for all TCRbeta clonotypes that the gDNA method yielded from a handful of donors. TCRdb took this table from immuneACCESS and kept in-frame rearrangements with V and J called. Such tables lack part of the clones; where checked against another copy, unresolved V genes explain under half of the gap, and the rest is unexplained. V, J and clone size are those of that table, while D and trimming were read from the DNA. For this sample the table gives about 2.1 million clones, of which 85% to 95% were detected only once. The top ten clones comprise around 1.7% of the sample.

The source of the sample is a study of shared clonotypes between healthy human individuals (TCRdb year 2020). Looking at the study overall: A couple of women and three men aged 18 to 49 years were included in the cohort. Per donor, three plates each were used for CD4 naive and CD4 memory, two for CD8 naive, and one for CD8 memory. To estimate repertoire size and how much clonotype sharing occurs between individuals, the study deeply sequenced the blood TCR repertoires of 5 or 6 healthy adults. To increase sequencing depth and limit assay-specific biases, TCR repertoire library preparation and sequencing were carried out by different laboratories using diverse techniques. Per donor, leukapheresis produced somewhere between about 0.8 and 9 billion PBMCs. Study-wide findings and limitations: Incomplete sequencing was indicated by rarefaction of sorted-subset datasets, despite the large sequencing depth. Estimated clonotype richness was generally larger for naive than for memory subsets. Compared with non-shared clonotypes, clonotypes shared by all four sorted-subset donors had higher generation probabilities. Sampling was restricted to blood, and TCR repertoires in tissues likely differ from the TCR repertoires found in blood. The small number of donors limited the genetic and exposure-history diversity represented. Approximately 5% of naive CD4, approximately 3.7% of naive CD8, approximately 2% of memory CD4, and less than 0.45% of memory CD8 clonotypes were shared across a few donors. Based on pairwise subsampling, the degree of clonotype sharing among donors was expected to be affected by sequencing depth.

Relative to germline, V is 2 bases shorter and J is 7 bases shorter, with 11 bases between their ends. The CDR3 has 13 amino acids, counting the end cysteine and phenylalanine. Of the read, only the CDR3 DNA is kept; its 39 bases are in frame from base 1. Based on the germline V gene, the CDR1 and CDR2 sequences are ENHRY and SYGVKD. CD8 naive samples were CD45RO-negative cells positively selected for CCR7, giving a CD45RA+CCR7+ population that excluded TemRA cells. Healthy HIV-negative adults with no recently reported acute infections or vaccinations were included as donors. Only Caucasian adults living in Nashville, Tennessee, USA were represented among the donors. Blood was obtained by leukapheresis, after which PBMCs were separated by Ficoll-Histopaque density gradient centrifugation and cryopreserved in liquid nitrogen vapor phase. Analytical flow cytometry was used to check the purity and quantity of every magnetically sorted T cell population. From each sorted fraction, genomic DNA was isolated and quantified by UV absorbance on a Nanodrop 2000c.

The sequence links TRBV10-3 to TRBJ1-2; there is no confident call for the D gene. The TCR originated in a man younger than 35 in good health. Some clones in this sample may be carry-over from other donors' samples. The sequencing input was naive CD8+ T cells from PBMCs. The sample's cell subset or site label is to be understood as: CD45RA+CCR7+. The CDR3 here reads CAISEESSSGYTF. The DNA reads TGTGCCATCAGTGAGGAATCTTCCAGTGGCTACACCTTC.